These T cell receptor beta chains were read from a single sample in a study of Ad26.COV2.S vaccination and SARS-CoV-2 variants. This table comes from immunoSEQ multiplex PCR, and its TCRdb copy is limited to in-frame clones, with some not included. This repertoire shows over 350,000 clones, about 85% found once; its top ten account for under 3.5%. Specimen: peripheral blood, collected in a trial of Ad26.COV2.S vaccine versus placebo. These receptors were collected from a person aged 18-60 years who received the Ad26.COV2.S COVID-19 vaccine or a placebo. Both conserved end residues are part of each CDR3. D genes are given only for firm matches. For some rows the clone size is stated as once, few or many, or as a class when expanded; others skip it.

TRBD2	.	TRBV10-3	TRBJ2-4	CAISELAGGPLAKNIQYF
.	.	TRBV5-4	TRBJ1-6	CASSLVGYGSPLHF
TRBD1	.	TRBV2	TRBJ1-4	CASREGRGREKLFF
TRBD1	.	TRBV19	TRBJ1-2	CASRPDRTIGYTF
.	.	TRBV5-1	TRBJ1-6	CASSLADRYNSPLHF
.	once	TRBV5-8	TRBJ2-3	CASNRSMMNFTDTQYF
.	.	TRBV30	TRBJ1-5	CAWSEWPNQPQHF
.	.	TRBV7-6	TRBJ2-2	CASSLETEGTGELFF
TRBD1	once	TRBV6-5	TRBJ1-3	CASSGQGTGNTIYF
.	.	TRBV28	TRBJ1-1	CASSPTGLNTEAFF
.	.	TRBV7-9	TRBJ2-5	CASSSGGPETQYF
.	once	TRBV6-6	TRBJ1-2	CASSTWVVANYGYTF
TRBD2	.	TRBV7-8	TRBJ2-4	CASSLDPLAGVENIQYF
TRBD1	.	TRBV27	TRBJ2-5	CASRTYTRTGSRETQYF
.	.	TRBV19	TRBJ2-1	CASSPGGGRSDEQFF
.	once	TRBV5-6	TRBJ2-1	CASSLGLNNEQFF
TRBD1	.	TRBV5-1	TRBJ2-1	CASSLDLIGRTGQFF
.	.	TRBV5-4	TRBJ1-3	CASSWGAGSGNTIYF
.	.	TRBV20-1	TRBJ1-1	CSARQGWEAFF
.	.	TRBV28	TRBJ1-5	CASSFEGPIAKPQHF
.	.	TRBV12-3/TRBV12-4	TRBJ1-2	CASSRNGYGYTF
.	.	TRBV4-3	TRBJ1-6	CASSQVLGQNSPLHF
.	.	TRBV6-5	TRBJ1-2	CASSYSLFRSDGYTF
.	.	TRBV10-3	TRBJ2-7	CAINSRRGDTSYEQYF
.	.	TRBV24-1	TRBJ2-2	CATSDLFSGTDNTGELFF
.	.	TRBV7-8	TRBJ2-7	CASSPVRFYEQYF
.	.	TRBV3-1/TRBV3-2	TRBJ2-5	CASSQEPGPQETQYF
.	.	TRBV7-2	TRBJ2-7	CASSPGGGVKSYEQYF
.	once	TRBV5-1	TRBJ2-5	CASSSPGPRHF
.	once	TRBV2	TRBJ2-3	CASSVRRDTQYF
.	.	TRBV6-5	TRBJ2-1	CASNFATKDNEQFF
.	.	TRBV19	TRBJ1-4	CASSIARAGEKLFF
.	.	TRBV5-1	TRBJ2-5	CASRAQETQYF
.	.	TRBV11-3	TRBJ1-1	CASSLSGNQITEAFF
.	.	TRBV4-1	TRBJ2-5	CASSQVGGGQETQYF
.	.	TRBV4-1	TRBJ1-6	CASSQDLGRGADSPLHF
TRBD1	.	TRBV5-1	TRBJ1-1	CASSLRQGEAFF
TRBD2	.	TRBV5-4	TRBJ2-3	CASSLSGATDTQYF
.	.	TRBV5-6	TRBJ1-2	CASSFPGYTF
TRBD1	.	TRBV7-2	TRBJ1-2	CASSFQDRAYGYTF
.	.	TRBV4-1	TRBJ2-3	CASSPGLSITDTQYF
.	.	TRBV6-6	TRBJ1-1	CASRPPGRGVDTEAFF
.	once	TRBV9	TRBJ2-1	CASSGGARPLYNEQFF
.	.	TRBV7-6	TRBJ1-1	CASSWVPQGRRTEAFF
.	.	TRBV6-2/TRBV6-3	TRBJ1-1	CASSYSSGVTEAFF
.	.	TRBV11-2	TRBJ1-1	CASSFDKNTEAFF
TRBD2	once	TRBV13	TRBJ2-2	CASSSGLAGGVELFF
TRBD2	.	TRBV5-1	TRBJ2-1	CASSSLGTRGHNEQFF
.	.	TRBV24-1	TRBJ1-2	CATSDSGRNYGYTF
.	few	TRBV4-1	TRBJ1-1	CASSQEPKGGTEAFF
.	few	TRBV15	TRBJ1-2	CATSENYGYTF
.	.	TRBV25-1	TRBJ2-4	CASSGGFNTKNIQYF
.	.	TRBV2	TRBJ2-7	CASSLLALRVSYEQYF
.	.	TRBV6-4	TRBJ1-5	CASSDLLGKKGGNQPQHF
.	few	TRBV4-2	TRBJ2-6	CASSQEGSSGANVLTF
.	.	TRBV3-1/TRBV3-2	TRBJ2-2	CASSPRRRGHTGELFF
.	.	TRBV11-3	TRBJ2-5	CASSLSERETQYF
.	.	TRBV6-1	TRBJ1-2	CASSETAVYGYTF
.	few	TRBV7-2	TRBJ1-6	CASSFVDSYNSPLHF